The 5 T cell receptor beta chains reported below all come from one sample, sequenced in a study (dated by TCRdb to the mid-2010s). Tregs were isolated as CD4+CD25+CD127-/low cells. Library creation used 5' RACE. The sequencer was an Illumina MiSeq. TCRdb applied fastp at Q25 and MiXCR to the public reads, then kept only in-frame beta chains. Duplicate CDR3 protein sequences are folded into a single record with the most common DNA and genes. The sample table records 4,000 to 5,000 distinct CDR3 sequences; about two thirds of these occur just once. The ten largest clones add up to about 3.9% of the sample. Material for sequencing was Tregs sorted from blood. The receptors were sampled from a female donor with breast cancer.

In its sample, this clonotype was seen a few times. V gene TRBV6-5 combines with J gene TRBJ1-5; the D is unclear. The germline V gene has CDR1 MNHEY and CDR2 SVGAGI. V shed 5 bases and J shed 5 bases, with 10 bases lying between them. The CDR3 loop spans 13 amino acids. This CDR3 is CASSHGRYQPQHF. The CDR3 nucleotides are TGTGCCAGCAGTCACGGTAGATATCAGCCCCAGCATTTT.

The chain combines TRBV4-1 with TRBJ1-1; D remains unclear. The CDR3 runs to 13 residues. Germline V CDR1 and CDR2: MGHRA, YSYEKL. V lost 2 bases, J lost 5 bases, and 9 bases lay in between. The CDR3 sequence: CASSQILQTEAFF. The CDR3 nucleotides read TGCGCCAGCAGCCAAATTTTACAGACTGAAGCTTTCTTT.

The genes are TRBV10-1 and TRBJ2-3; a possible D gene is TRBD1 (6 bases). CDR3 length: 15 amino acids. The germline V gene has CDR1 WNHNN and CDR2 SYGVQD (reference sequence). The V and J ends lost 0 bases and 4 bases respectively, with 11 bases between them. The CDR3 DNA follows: TGCGCCAGCAGTGAGTCGCAGGGGCGGCCAGATACGCAGTATTTT. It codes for CASSESQGRPDTQYF.

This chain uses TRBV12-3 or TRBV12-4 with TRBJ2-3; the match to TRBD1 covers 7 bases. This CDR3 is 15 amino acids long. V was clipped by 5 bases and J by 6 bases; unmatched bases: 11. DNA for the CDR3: TGTGCCAGCAGTCCGCGGACAGGACCCACCGATACGCAGTATTTT. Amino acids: CASSPRTGPTDTQYF.

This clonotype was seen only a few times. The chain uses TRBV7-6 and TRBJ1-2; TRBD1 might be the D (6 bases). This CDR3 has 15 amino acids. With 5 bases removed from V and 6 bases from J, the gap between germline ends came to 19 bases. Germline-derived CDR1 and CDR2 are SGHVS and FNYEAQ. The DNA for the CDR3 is TGTGCCAGCAGCCCAGCCGACGGGAGGGGGGATGGCTACACCTTC. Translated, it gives CASSPADGRGDGYTF.